Shown below are 20 T cell receptor beta chains from a single sample sequenced in a study of early T cells in non-severe SARS-CoV-2 infection. TCRdb ran MiXCR on the 5' RACE reads and lists one entry per CDR3 protein. The sample lists about 60,000 distinct CDR3 sequences, 4.5% to 7% seen once, with roughly 6.4% in the top ten. Material: whole blood. Receptors were obtained from an adult who was a healthcare worker with PCR-confirmed SARS-CoV-2 infection or an uninfected control (not recorded which).

This clonotype was found many times. The V and J genes are TRBV18 and TRBJ1-1; no clear D. The CDR3 totals 13 residues. V dropped 2 bases and J dropped 6 bases, with 10 bases sitting between them. Germline V CDR1 and CDR2: KGHSH, LQKENI. For the CDR3, the DNA is TGTGCCAGCTCACCAGGGATAAGCGCTGAAGCTTTCTTT. It yields the protein CASSPGISAEAFF.

At least ten counts were recorded for this clonotype. The rearrangement links TRBV5-1 to TRBJ1-6; D might be TRBD1 (5 bases). There are 15 residues in the CDR3. The V and J ends lost 1 base and 9 bases respectively, with 14 bases between them. The germline V gene encodes CDR1 SGHRS and CDR2 YFSETQ. CDR3 sequence reads: CASSLNRQGVSPLHF. The CDR3 bases are TGCGCCAGCAGCTTGAATCGCCAGGGAGTTTCACCCCTCCACTTT.

This clonotype was counted many times. This chain joins TRBV19 and TRBJ2-1; 9 bases agree with TRBD2. The CDR3 contains 19 residues. Germline-derived CDR1 and CDR2 are LNHDA and SQIVND (reference sequence). V was clipped by 6 bases and J by 0 bases; unmatched bases: 15. CDR3 bases: TGTGCCAGTAGATTGAGGCCTAGCGGGGCCATAAGCTCCTACAATGAGCAGTTCTTC. Protein sequence: CASRLRPSGAISSYNEQFF.

This clonotype has just a few counts. V is TRBV18 and J is TRBJ1-1, with D tentatively TRBD1 (6 bases). Germline V gene data show CDR1 as KGHSH and CDR2 as LQKENI. This CDR3 comprises 13 residues. The V gene lost 3 bases and the J gene lost 14 bases, with 19 bases spanning the gap. Written as DNA, the CDR3 is TGTGCCAGCTCACCCGGGACACGGAGAGTAGCGTTCTTT. Protein product: CASSPGTRRVAFF.

This clonotype has a count of ten or more. The rearrangement links TRBV6-5 to TRBJ1-1; D may be TRBD1 (5 bases). The V and J ends lost 3 bases and 1 base respectively, with 9 bases between them. The CDR3 totals 14 residues. The germline V gene has CDR1 MNHEY and CDR2 SVGAGI. As DNA, the CDR3 is TGTGCCAGCAGTTATTCAGGGAAGAACACTGAAGCTTTCTTT. This sequence encodes CASSYSGKNTEAFF.

The chain employs TRBV11-3 and TRBJ2-7; D not certain. CDR3 length: 13 residues. The ends were cut back, 1 base at V and 3 bases at J, with 7 bases in the middle. Germline V gives CDR1 SGHNT, CDR2 YENEEA. The CDR3 region has the DNA TGTGCCAGCAGCTTAGCTGAAAACTACGAGCAGTACTTC. Translating gives CASSLAENYEQYF.

This clonotype was detected only a few times. V is TRBV7-9 and J is TRBJ1-2; the D is unclear. The CDR3 covers 15 residues. With 0 bases removed from V and 4 bases from J, the gap between germline ends came to 12 bases. Germline V gene sequence: CDR1 SEHNR, CDR2 FQNEAQ (reference sequence). This CDR3 is CASSLAGPPVYGYTF. The CDR3 nucleotides are TGTGCCAGCAGCTTAGCAGGTCCCCCAGTCTATGGCTACACCTTC.

This clonotype was observed a handful of times. The V call is TRBV12-3 or TRBV12-4, the J call TRBJ2-3, with D uncertain. The length of the CDR3 is 11 residues. The CDR3 sequence is CVVGHTDTQYF. In nucleotides, the CDR3 is TGTGTGGTCGGGCACACAGATACGCAGTATTTT.

This clonotype was seen only a few times. This rearrangement joins TRBV7-2 to TRBJ2-7, with D uncertain. Germline assignment: CDR1 SGHTA and CDR2 FQGNSA. This CDR3 comprises 13 residues. The germline V and J ends were trimmed by 5 bases and 1 base, with 9 bases remaining between them. CDR3 sequence (DNA): TGTGCCAGCAGCCCCGGGCCGTCCTACGAGCAGTACTTC. Translated: CASSPGPSYEQYF.

This clonotype was recorded at least ten times. The gene calls are TRBV5-1 and TRBJ1-6; 7 bases are a match to TRBD1. CDR1 and CDR2 (germline): SGHRS, YFSETQ. With V trimmed by 3 bases and J by 5 bases, 5 bases remained unmatched. This CDR3 has 15 residues. CDR3 protein: CASSSGTADNSPLHF. The CDR3 DNA reads TGCGCCAGCAGCTCCGGGACAGCAGATAATTCACCCCTCCACTTT.

This clonotype was counted many times. This chain joins TRBV7-2 and TRBJ2-7; TRBD2 aligns across 9 bases. V lost 4 bases, J lost 5 bases, and 9 bases stayed unmatched. The CDR3 is made up of 15 amino acids. CDR1 and CDR2 (germline): SGHTA, FQGNSA. The CDR3 nucleotides read TGTGCCAGCAGCTCCTCTAGCGGGGCTGGTCACGAGCAGTACTTC. Translating gives CASSSSSGAGHEQYF.

This clonotype has just a few counts. The V and J genes are TRBV10-3 and TRBJ2-7; D may be TRBD2 (6 bases). Germline loops: CDR1 ENHRY, CDR2 SYGVKD. Trimming left V 11 bases short and J 5 bases short, with 13 bases between. CDR3 size: 11 residues. CDR3 sequence reads: CAFRRGNEQYF. CDR3 in DNA: TGTGCCTTCCGGCGGGGCAACGAGCAGTACTTC.

This clonotype came up many times. The chain links TRBV12-3 or TRBV12-4 to TRBJ1-5, with 7 positions matching TRBD1. With V trimmed by 8 bases and J by 1 base, 5 bases remained unmatched. CDR3 length: 14 residues. CDR3 nucleotide sequence: TGTGCCAGCGCCCGGGACAGAAGCAATCAGCCCCAGCATTTT. Its translation: CASARDRSNQPQHF.

This clonotype has at least ten counts. This chain links TRBV13 with TRBJ2-1, with 7 bases identical to TRBD2. The CDR3 consists of 20 residues. Germline V gene data show CDR1 as PRHDT and CDR2 as FYEKMQ (reference sequence). With 4 bases clipped from V and 0 bases from J, the junction kept 18 bases outside the gene matches. CDR3 sequence (DNA): TGTGCCAGCAGCTCGACCCACGGGAGCGGGAAAGGGTTCTCCTACAATGAGCAGTTCTTC. It codes for CASSSTHGSGKGFSYNEQFF.

This clonotype was seen many times. V gene TRBV3-1 combines with J gene TRBJ2-5, with a weak D call TRBD2 (6 bases). Trimming left V 4 bases short and J 7 bases short, with 13 bases between. This CDR3 region has 13 residues. CDR1 is LGHDT and CDR2 is YNNKEL in the germline V gene (reference sequence). CDR3 protein: CASSRDGAGTQYF. In DNA, the CDR3 is TGTGCCAGCAGCCGAGACGGAGCGGGGACCCAGTACTTC.

This clonotype was recorded many times. The chain employs TRBV18 and TRBJ2-7; D might be TRBD1 (5 bases). The CDR3 has 15 amino acids. In germline, CDR1 is KGHSH, CDR2 LQKENI. V lost 0 bases and J 7 bases, leaving 16 bases between the germline ends. CDR3: CASSPPLQGGVEQYF. The CDR3 nucleotides read TGTGCCAGCTCACCACCGCTCCAGGGTGGTGTGGAGCAGTACTTC.

There are many counts of this clonotype. The chain joins TRBV7-2 to TRBJ2-3; the match to TRBD2 covers 10 bases. The length of the CDR3 is 18 residues. V trimming: 1 base; J trimming: 2 bases; junction bases outside the gene matches: 9. Germline V lookup: CDR1 SGHTA, CDR2 FQGNSA. In DNA form, the CDR3 reads TGTGCCAGCAGCTTAGAACGTCCTAGCGGGAGAGCCACAGATACGCAGTATTTT. Amino acids: CASSLERPSGRATDTQYF.

This clonotype showed up many times. The J gene is TRBJ1-2, the V gene TRBV27, with TRBD1 identical over 8 bases. V lost 2 bases to trimming and J lost 6 bases; unmatched junction nucleotides: 8. This CDR3 is 15 amino acids long. The V gene's germline CDR1 is MNHEY and CDR2 SMNVEV (reference sequence). For the CDR3, the DNA is TGTGCCAGCAGTTTACGGCAGGGGGCCCTCCATGGCTACACCTTC. Translating gives CASSLRQGALHGYTF.

This clonotype was observed a handful of times. This chain links TRBV7-2 with TRBJ2-1, with 9 bases lining up with TRBD2. The CDR3 length is 15 residues. Unmatched junction bases numbered 12, after V lost 5 bases and J lost 10 bases. The germline CDR1 and CDR2 sequences are SGHTA and FQGNSA. In DNA, the CDR3 is TGTGCCAGCAGCCCTGGCGGGAGGGCCTTATGGGAGCAGTTCTTC. It is translated as CASSPGGRALWEQFF. Together with reference TRBV7-2 and TRBJ2-1, the CDR3 gives the full variable domain: GAGVSQSPSNKVTEKGKDVELRCDPISGHTALYWYRQSLGQGLEFLIYFQGNSAPDKSGLPSDRFSAERTGGSVSTLTIQRTQQEDSAVYLCASSPGGRALWEQFFGPGTRLTVL.

This clonotype has a handful of counts. This sequence joins TRBV10-3 and TRBJ2-7; 9 nucleotides line up with TRBD1. Germline assignment: CDR1 ENHRY and CDR2 SYGVKD. V trimming: 6 bases; J trimming: 6 bases; junction bases outside the gene matches: 6. This CDR3 has 13 residues. CDR3 loop: CAIRTGTGSEQYF. The CDR3, as DNA: TGTGCCATCAGGACCGGGACAGGGTCCGAGCAGTACTTC.